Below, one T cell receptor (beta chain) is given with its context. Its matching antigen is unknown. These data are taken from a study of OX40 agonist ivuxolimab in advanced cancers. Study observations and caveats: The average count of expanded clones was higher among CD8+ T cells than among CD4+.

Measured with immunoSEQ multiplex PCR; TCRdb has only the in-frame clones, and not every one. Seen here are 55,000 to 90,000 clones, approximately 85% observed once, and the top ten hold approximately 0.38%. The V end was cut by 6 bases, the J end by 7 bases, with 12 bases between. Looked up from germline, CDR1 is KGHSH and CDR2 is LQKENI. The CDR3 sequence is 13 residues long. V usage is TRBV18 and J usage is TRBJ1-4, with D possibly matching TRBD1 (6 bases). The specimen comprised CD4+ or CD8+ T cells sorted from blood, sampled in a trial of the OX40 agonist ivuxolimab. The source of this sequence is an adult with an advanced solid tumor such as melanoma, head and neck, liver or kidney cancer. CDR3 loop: CASSPGQSEKLFF. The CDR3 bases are TGTGCCAGCTCTCCCGGACAGTCTGAAAAACTGTTTTTT.